The subject of this entry is one T cell receptor (beta chain). The entry originates in a study of blood T cell repertoires in COVID-19. Overall study context: The study drew acute and convalescent COVID-19 samples from the United States, Italy and Spain.

V lost 7 bases, J lost 10 bases, and 17 bases lay in between. There are 14 residues in the CDR3. Germline V lookup: CDR1 MNHEY, CDR2 SMNVEV (reference sequence). In the authors' workflow: Reference gene primer amplification yielded estimated nucleated cell counts. TCRdb keeps only in-frame clones here, not all; method: immunoSEQ multiplex PCR. D and trimming were read from the DNA, whereas the V and J calls and clone size are those reported in that table. The top ten hold approximately 3.5% of the sample, which has around 250,000 clones, around 84% seen once. What was sequenced was peripheral blood. The V gene is TRBV27, the J gene TRBJ1-6, with D possibly matching TRBD1 (6 bases). The receptor's source is a woman between 18 and 30 years old with acute or convalescent COVID-19. CDR3 loop: CASKGEYFSSPLHF. CDR3 in DNA: TGTGCCAGCAAGGGGGAATACTTTTCGTCACCCCTCCACTTT.